This T cell receptor beta chain was identified in a study of T cell responses to AZD1222 COVID-19 vaccine. Produced via immunoSEQ multiplex PCR; TCRdb's table is partial and in-frame only. Found here are around 85,000 clones, approximately 87% of them singletons; the top ten hold approximately 1.4%. Germline assignment: CDR1 MNHEY and CDR2 SVGEGT. The CDR3 length is 14 residues. Trimming took off 2 bases at V and 10 bases at J, with 15 bases between the two ends. Source: peripheral blood, taken 28 days after the second AZD1222 dose. The TCR originated in an adult who received the AZD1222 COVID-19 vaccine. V usage is TRBV6-2 or TRBV6-3 and J usage is TRBJ2-1; possibly TRBD1 for D (6 bases). CDR3 in amino acids: CASSYGGGLGEQFF. The CDR3 DNA reads as TGTGCCAGCAGTTACGGTGGGGGCCTGGGAGAGCAGTTCTTC.